This is a list of T cell receptor beta chains from one sample in a study of radiotherapy plus CTLA-4 blockade in lung cancer. Sequenced by immunoSEQ multiplex PCR; TCRdb stores in-frame clones only, minus some. This sample has about 120,000 clones, with about four fifths found just once. Sequenced material: peripheral blood, taken from a patient treated with radiotherapy plus ipilimumab. The source of these receptors is a human donor with non-small cell lung cancer who had a partial response to radiotherapy plus ipilimumab. CDR3s include the opening cysteine and the closing phenylalanine or tryptophan. The D gene is left open where the match is weak. Some rows have no size entry. The others give once, few or many, or a class for an expanded clone.

clone_size d_call cdr3_length j_call v_call cdr3_aa cdr3_nt
- TRBD2 15 TRBJ2-5 TRBV29-1 CSVDGLAASQETQYF TGCAGCGTTGACGGACTAGCGGCCTCCCAAGAGACCCAGTACTTC
- TRBD1 14 TRBJ2-2 TRBV28 CASRPRGRTGELFF TGTGCCAGCCGCCCCAGGGGGCGGACAGGGGAGCTGTTTTTT
- TRBD1 14 TRBJ1-5 TRBV28 CASSRTGGQQPQHF TGTGCCAGCAGCAGGACAGGGGGTCAACAGCCCCAGCATTTT
- TRBD1 14 TRBJ2-5 TRBV5-8 CASSDRGGLETQYF TGTGCCAGCAGCGACAGGGGAGGTCTGGAGACCCAGTACTTC
- - 13 TRBJ2-3 TRBV6-5 CASSYSGTDTQYF TGTGCCAGCAGCTATAGTGGCACAGATACGCAGTATTTT
- - 17 TRBJ2-1 TRBV7-6 CASSLPSAGQLYNEQFF TGTGCCAGCAGCCTCCCGAGCGCGGGACAGCTCTACAATGAGCAGTTCTTC
- - 15 TRBJ2-5 TRBV11-2 CASSPLGDRLETQYF TGTGCCAGCAGCCCACTCGGGGATCGACTGGAGACCCAGTACTTC
- TRBD1 14 TRBJ1-2 TRBV28 CASIRDRVPYGYTF TGTGCCAGCATACGGGACAGGGTCCCCTATGGCTACACCTTC
- - 16 TRBJ1-2 TRBV19 CASSTGEEPIYYGYTF TGTGCCAGTAGTACCGGGGAGGAGCCAATCTACTATGGCTACACCTTC
- - 13 TRBJ1-1 TRBV9 CASSHNPATEAFF TGTGCCAGCAGCCATAACCCCGCGACTGAAGCTTTCTTT
few TRBD1 15 TRBJ1-1 TRBV4-1 CASSAGRGPNTEAFF TGCGCCAGCAGCGCAGGTAGGGGGCCTAACACTGAAGCTTTCTTT
once - 14 TRBJ2-1 TRBV4-2 CASSQVGARNEQFF TGTGCCAGCAGCCAAGTTGGGGCCCGTAATGAGCAGTTCTTC
many - 15 TRBJ1-1 TRBV21-1 CASSTRQGVYTEAFF TGTGCCAGCAGCACCCGACAGGGAGTTTACACTGAAGCTTTCTTT
- TRBD1 12 TRBJ2-7 TRBV5-8 CASSLQGYEQYF TGTGCCAGCAGCCTACAGGGGTACGAGCAGTACTTC
medium-sized - 19 TRBJ2-2 TRBV7-3 CASSPNAHLLRADPGELFF TGTGCCAGCAGCCCTAACGCCCATTTGTTGAGGGCCGACCCCGGGGAGCTGTTTTTT
- - 15 TRBJ1-5 TRBV5-6 CASSLRQGGNQPQHF TGTGCCAGCAGCTTGAGGCAGGGTGGGAATCAGCCCCAGCATTTT
medium-sized - 15 TRBJ2-7 TRBV7-2 CASSPHFSRHYEQYF TGTGCCAGCAGCCCCCACTTTAGTAGACACTACGAGCAGTACTTC
- - 13 TRBJ2-1 TRBV11-3 CASSRPGFNEQFF TGTGCCAGCAGCCGCCCGGGGTTCAATGAGCAGTTCTTC
- - 14 TRBJ2-5 TRBV19 CASSIPNYLETQYF TGTGCCAGTAGTATTCCCAACTATTTAGAGACCCAGTACTTC
- - 15 TRBJ2-2 TRBV5-4 CAIPRSKANTGELFF TGTGCCATTCCTCGGAGTAAAGCGAACACCGGGGAGCTGTTTTTT
- - 14 TRBJ2-6 TRBV6-4 CASRSGSGANVLTF TGTGCCAGCAGATCAGGCTCTGGGGCCAACGTCCTGACTTTC
- TRBD1 15 TRBJ1-2 TRBV15 CATSGFRDSEDGYTF TGTGCCACCAGCGGATTCCGGGACAGTGAGGATGGCTACACCTTC
- - 14 TRBJ1-2 TRBV30 CAWSVLGQGYGYTF TGTGCCTGGAGTGTACTGGGGCAAGGCTATGGCTACACCTTC
- - 12 TRBJ2-1 TRBV7-9 CASSYGYNEQFF TGTGCCAGCAGCTACGGGTACAATGAGCAGTTCTTC
once TRBD1 17 TRBJ1-1 TRBV2 CASSETDRGPENTEAFF TGTGCCAGCAGTGAGACTGACAGGGGGCCCGAGAACACTGAAGCTTTCTTT
- TRBD1 16 TRBJ2-5 TRBV9 CASSPRGQGPRDVQYF TGTGCCAGCAGCCCCCGGGGACAGGGGCCTCGAGATGTCCAGTACTTC
- TRBD1 16 TRBJ1-3 TRBV15 CATSRMGQGGGNTIYF TGTGCCACCAGCAGAATGGGACAGGGAGGAGGAAACACCATATATTTT
- - 14 TRBJ2-5 TRBV28 CASSYFSGGETQYF TGTGCCAGCAGTTACTTTTCAGGGGGGGAGACCCAGTACTTC
- - 13 TRBJ2-3 TRBV5-1 CASRLRETDTQYF TGCGCCAGCAGACTACGAGAAACAGATACGCAGTATTTT
- - 14 TRBJ1-5 TRBV5-6 CASSLAAGNQPQHF TGTGCCAGCAGCTTGGCGGCAGGGAATCAGCCCCAGCATTTT
few TRBD1 15 TRBJ1-2 TRBV19 CASRQTGSTNYGYTF TGTGCCAGCCGTCAGACAGGGTCCACTAACTATGGCTACACCTTC
- TRBD2 15 TRBJ2-3 TRBV6-1 CASKKLAGGTDTQYF TGTGCCAGCAAGAAACTAGCGGGAGGCACAGATACGCAGTATTTT
- - 14 TRBJ2-3 TRBV11-1 CASSSGHLLDTQYF TGTGCCAGCAGCTCGGGACATTTGTTAGATACGCAGTATTTT
- - 13 TRBJ2-2 TRBV7-9 CASSTRGTGELFF TGTGCCAGCAGCACCCGGGGTACCGGGGAGCTGTTTTTT
- - 13 TRBJ2-1 TRBV30 CAWTGDTYNEQFF TGTGCCTGGACAGGTGATACCTACAATGAGCAGTTCTTC
- - 14 TRBJ1-6 TRBV6-5 CAIRRGGWNSPLHF TGTGCCATTAGGAGGGGGGGATGGAATTCACCCCTCCACTTT
- TRBD1 15 TRBJ2-3 TRBV5-1 CASSPQGATTDTQYF TGCGCCAGCAGCCCACAGGGGGCGACGACAGATACGCAGTATTTT